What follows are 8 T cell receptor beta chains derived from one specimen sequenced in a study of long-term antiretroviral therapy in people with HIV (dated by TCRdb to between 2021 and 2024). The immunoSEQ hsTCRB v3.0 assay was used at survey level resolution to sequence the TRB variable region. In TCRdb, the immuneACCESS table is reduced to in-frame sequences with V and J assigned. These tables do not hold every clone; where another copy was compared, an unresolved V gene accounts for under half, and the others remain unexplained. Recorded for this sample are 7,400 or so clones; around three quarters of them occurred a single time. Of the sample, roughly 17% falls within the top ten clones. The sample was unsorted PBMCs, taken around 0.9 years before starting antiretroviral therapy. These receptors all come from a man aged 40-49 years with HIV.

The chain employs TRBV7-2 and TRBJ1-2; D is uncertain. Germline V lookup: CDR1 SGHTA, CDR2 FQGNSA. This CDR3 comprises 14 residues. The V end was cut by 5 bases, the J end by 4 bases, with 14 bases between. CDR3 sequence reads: CASSPRVGVYGYTF. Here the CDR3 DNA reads TGTGCCAGCAGCCCTAGGGTCGGGGTCTATGGCTACACCTTC.

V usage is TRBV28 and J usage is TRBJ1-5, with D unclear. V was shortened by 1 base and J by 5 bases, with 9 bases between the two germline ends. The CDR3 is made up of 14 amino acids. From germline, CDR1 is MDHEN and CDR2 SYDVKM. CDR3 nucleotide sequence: TGTGCCAGCAGTTTATATGCCGGTCATCAGCCCCAGCATTTT. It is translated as CASSLYAGHQPQHF.

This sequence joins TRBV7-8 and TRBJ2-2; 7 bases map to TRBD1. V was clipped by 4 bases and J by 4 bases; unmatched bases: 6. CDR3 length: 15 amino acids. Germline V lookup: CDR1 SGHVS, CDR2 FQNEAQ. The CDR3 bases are TGTGCCAGCAGCTACAGGGGATTCGGCACCGGGGAGCTGTTTTTT. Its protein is CASSYRGFGTGELFF.

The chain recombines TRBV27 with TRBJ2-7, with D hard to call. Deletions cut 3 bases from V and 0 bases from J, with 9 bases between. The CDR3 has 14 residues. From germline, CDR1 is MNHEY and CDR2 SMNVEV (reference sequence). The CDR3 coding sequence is TGTGCCAGCAGTTTTGAGAGGAGCTCCTACGAGCAGTACTTC. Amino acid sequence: CASSFERSSYEQYF.

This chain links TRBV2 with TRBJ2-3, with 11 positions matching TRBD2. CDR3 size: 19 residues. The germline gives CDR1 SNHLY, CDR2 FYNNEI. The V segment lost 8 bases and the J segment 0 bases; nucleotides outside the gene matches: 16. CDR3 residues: CASARRWLAGGYSTDTQYF. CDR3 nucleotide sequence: TGTGCCAGCGCGAGAAGGTGGCTAGCGGGGGGTTACAGCACAGATACGCAGTATTTT.

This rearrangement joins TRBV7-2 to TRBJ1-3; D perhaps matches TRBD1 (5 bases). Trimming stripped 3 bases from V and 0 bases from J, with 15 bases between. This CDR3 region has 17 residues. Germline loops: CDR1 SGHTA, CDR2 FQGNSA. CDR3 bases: TGTGCCAGCAGCTTGGGGACCGCCTGGGGCTCTGGAAACACCATATATTTT. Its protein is CASSLGTAWGSGNTIYF.

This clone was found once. For the CDR3, the DNA is TGTGCCAGCAGCTTAGGTGGGGGGCGCGGAAACGAGCAGTACTTC. Translating it yields CASSLGGGRGNEQYF. The rearrangement uses TRBV11-2 and TRBJ2-7; tentatively, D is TRBD1 or TRBD2 (6 bases each). Germline CDR1 SGHAT, CDR2 FQNNGV. The CDR3 is made up of 15 amino acids. V lost 1 base to trimming and J lost 5 bases, with 15 bases between them.

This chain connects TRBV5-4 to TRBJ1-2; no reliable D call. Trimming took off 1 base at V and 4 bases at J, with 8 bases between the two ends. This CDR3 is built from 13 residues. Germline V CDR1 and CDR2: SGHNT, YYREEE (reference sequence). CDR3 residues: CASSLQDIYGYTF. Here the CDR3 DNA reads TGTGCCAGCAGCTTGCAAGACATCTATGGCTACACCTTC. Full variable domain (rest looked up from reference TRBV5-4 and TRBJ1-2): ETGVTQSPTHLIKTRGQQVTLRCSSQSGHNTVSWYQQALGQGPQFIFQYYREEENGRGNFPPRFSGLQFPNYSSELNVNALELDDSALYLCASSLQDIYGYTFGSGTRLTVV.